This T cell receptor beta chain was retrieved from a study of CD8 T cells in Susac syndrome (dated by TCRdb to 2018 to 2020). Concerning the study at large: Among the Susac syndrome patients who were sequenced, clinically active disease was present in more than five and clinical remission was observed in about eight. CD8+ T cell repertoire clonality was compared between about 12 healthy donors, approximately 14 Susac syndrome patients and approximately 15 multiple sclerosis patients. At blood withdrawal, Susac syndrome patients were therapy-naive, treated with corticosteroids (with IVIg additionally given to some), or treated with IVIg alone. Whether CD8+ T cell activation and differentiation in Susac syndrome was antigen driven was tested using repertoire sequencing.

There are 14 amino acids in the CDR3, from cysteine to phenylalanine inclusive. CDR3 DNA only is kept here, 42 bases in frame from base 1. Per the germline V gene, MNHNS is the CDR1 and SASEGT is the CDR2. The V end gives up 6 bases and the J end 3 bases, leaving 6 bases in the junction not matched to a gene. On the study overall, not on this receptor specifically: In the total CD8+ and CD8+ TEMRA repertoires, more than 15 and five Susac-specific public clones, respectively, were identified. Clonal expansion was seen in Susac syndrome CD8+ repertoires, peaking in CD8+ TEMRA cells and being greater in clinically active patients than in remitting ones. The number of individuals in the TCR sequencing and HLA analysis was acknowledged as relatively small.

Worth noting for this clonotype: Its antigen remains unidentified. No base quality information exists; no much larger clone differs at one position.

High-throughput TCR beta sequencing profiled peripheral blood CD8+ and CD4+ T cells from healthy donors, Susac syndrome patients and multiple sclerosis patients. Recently defined diagnostic criteria for definite or probable disease were met by the Susac syndrome patients. Bulk CD8+ and CD4+ T cells were purified by magnetic negative isolation, whereas CD8+ TEMRA cells were enriched by FACS. Blood was collected in EDTA tubes and processed within 24 hours, with PBMCs isolated through density gradient centrifugation. PBMCs destined for TCR sequencing were cryopreserved in liquid nitrogen and later thawed in a 37 °C water bath. The sorted or isolated CD4+, CD8+ and CD8+ TEMRA cells had a purity of 90% or higher. RNA was extracted using the RNeasy kit, and roughly 0.5 to 1 microgram was reverse transcribed with random hexamers. TCR beta CDR3 regions were amplified with the immunoSEQ multiplex PCR assay covering 54 Vbeta and 13 Jbeta segments. PCR amplification bias was corrected by using a synthetic template baseline for primer optimization and computational correction. The authors' pipeline ran thus. Reads were assigned to V, D and J genes according to IMGT and analyzed in immunoSEQ Analyzer, with only productive sequences retained. Clonality was calculated as one minus the Shannon entropy normalized by log2 of the number of productive unique sequences. Public and private clones were assessed among the 100 most prevalent clones of each patient and control. A clone was defined as Susac-specific if it was absent from the healthy and MS cohorts, from approximately 980 published viral clones and from other ImmuneACCESS disease sequences. TCRdb reworked the public reads: Q25 trimming with fastp, MiXCR clone assembly, productive beta chains retained. Rows with one shared CDR3 protein collapse into an entry with the most common genes and DNA. What appears here as the V and J calls and clone size reflects TCRdb's work, not the paper's. Recorded for this sample are about 24,000 distinct CDR3 sequences; approximately 92% of them occurred a single time. The ten biggest clones cover 0.55% to 0.7% of the sample.

The clonotype was recovered from a human donor with Susac syndrome. The material sequenced was CD8+ T cells from PBMCs. The chain was built from TRBV6-1 and TRBJ1-1; TRBD1 lines up with 8 middle nucleotides. Here the CDR3 is given as CASRGTGDYTEAFF. Read as DNA, the sequence is TGTGCCAGCAGGGGGACAGGCGACTACACTGAAGCTTTCTTT.